A single sample gave rise to the 15 T cell receptor beta chains below, sequenced in a study of blood T cell repertoires in COVID-19. The repertoire was sequenced with immunoSEQ multiplex PCR; TCRdb's copy has only in-frame clones and lacks some. The table records approximately 470,000 clones, roughly 87% of them present only once. The source material was PBMCs or T cells enriched from blood (not recorded which). These TCRs come from a woman aged 18 to 35 who had recovered from COVID-19.

The chain couples TRBV6-4 to TRBJ1-1; TRBD1 matches at 7 bases. The germline V gene encodes CDR1 MRHNA and CDR2 SNTAGT. This CDR3 has 13 amino acids. Germline trimming cut 6 bases from V and 8 bases from J; bases unmatched to any gene: 9. The CDR3 DNA reads as TGTGCCAGCAGGTGGGGACAGCACCAAGAAGCTTTCTTT. Protein: CASRWGQHQEAFF.

Regarding this clone: Other DNA sequences of this sample code for an identical CDR3. The chain has TRBV2 and TRBJ1-2; 7 bases match TRBD1. In germline, CDR1 is SNHLY, CDR2 FYNNEI. The V and J ends lost 6 bases and 4 bases, in that order; junction bases with no gene match: 5. The CDR3 loop spans 13 amino acids. As DNA, the CDR3 is TGTGCCAGCAGCGCCGGGACAGCCTATGGCTACACCTTC. It translates to CASSAGTAYGYTF.

The rearrangement uses TRBV5-1 and TRBJ2-7; TRBD1 matches 8 bases. CDR1 and CDR2 (germline): SGHRS, YFSETQ. With V trimmed by 7 bases and J by 4 bases, 13 bases remained unmatched. There are 15 residues in the CDR3. The CDR3 nucleotides are TGCGCCAGCGGGGTGGGGCCAGGGGGCCTGTACGAGCAGTACTTC. This sequence encodes CASGVGPGGLYEQYF. Filled out from reference TRBV5-1 and TRBJ2-7, the complete variable domain reads KAGVTQTPRYLIKTRGQQVTLSCSPISGHRSVSWYQQTPGQGLQFLFEYFSETQRNKGNFPGRFSGRQFSNSRSEMNVSTLELGDSALYLCASGVGPGGLYEQYFGPGTRLTVT.

CDR3 sequence: CASSPNGGPPNYGYTF. CDR3 nucleotides: TGCGCCAGCAGTCCTAACGGGGGGCCCCCAAACTATGGCTACACCTTC. This chain links TRBV23-1 with TRBJ1-2, with a weak D call TRBD1 (6 bases). TRBV23-1 is flagged as an ORF with uncertain function. CDR3 length: 16 residues. Trimming pared 4 bases from V and 2 bases from J, leaving 17 bases between.

This clone turned up a few times. This sequence joins TRBV25-1 and TRBJ1-2; 11 bases line up with TRBD1. Germline CDR1 is MGHDK and CDR2 is SYGVNS. CDR3 length: 14 amino acids. The V gene end was trimmed by 2 bases and the J gene end by 8 bases; junction bases not matched to a gene: 4. The CDR3 region is CASSERDRGLGYTF. The CDR3 nucleotides read TGTGCCAGCAGTGAACGGGACAGGGGGTTAGGCTACACCTTC.

The genes are TRBV6-2 or TRBV6-3 and TRBJ2-7; 7 bases match TRBD1. Losses at the gene ends were 0 bases for V and 6 bases for J; bases not matched to a gene: 8. CDR3 length equals 15 residues. The germline CDR1 and CDR2 sequences are MNHEY and SVGEGT. CDR3 region: CASSYSLQGLGEQYF. The CDR3 DNA is TGTGCCAGCAGTTACTCCTTACAGGGGTTGGGCGAGCAGTACTTC.

The chain has TRBV7-8 and TRBJ1-5; tentatively, D is TRBD1 (5 bases). The CDR3 contains 14 residues. Trimming removed 5 bases from V and 5 bases from J, with 13 bases in between. Germline V gene lookup returns CDR1 SGHVS and CDR2 FQNEAQ. CDR3 nucleotide sequence: TGTGCCAGCAGCCGAAGGGGCCCTTATCAGCCCCAGCATTTT. Translating gives CASSRRGPYQPQHF.

V gene TRBV28 combines with J gene TRBJ1-1; D gene uncertain. Trimming removed 2 bases from V and 3 bases from J, with 10 bases in between. The germline CDR1 and CDR2 sequences are MDHEN and SYDVKM. The CDR3 has 14 residues. The CDR3 region has the DNA TGTGCCAGCAGTTTAACCGAGCTAGACACTGAAGCTTTCTTT. Residues: CASSLTELDTEAFF.

The chain carries TRBV27 and TRBJ2-5; 13 bases align to TRBD2. This CDR3 region has 16 residues. V lost 5 bases, J lost 5 bases, and 8 bases stayed unmatched. In germline, CDR1 is MNHEY, CDR2 SMNVEV (reference sequence). The CDR3 nucleotides read TGTGCCAGCAGTCCCGGGACTAGCGGGGTCCGCGAGACCCAGTACTTC. Protein: CASSPGTSGVRETQYF.

The CDR3 nucleotides read TGCGCCAGCAGCCAAGTTCCTAGCGGGGGGGCCGATGAGCAGTTCTTC. It codes for CASSQVPSGGADEQFF. V is TRBV4-1 and J is TRBJ2-1; TRBD2 matches at 12 bases. Trimming took 1 base from V and 8 from J; bases not matched to a gene: 6. Germline CDR1 is MGHRA and CDR2 is YSYEKL. The CDR3 has 16 residues.

The CDR3 loop is CASSSPGQFREQFF. CDR3 in DNA: TGTGCCAGTAGTTCGCCGGGACAGTTTCGAGAGCAGTTCTTC. V gene TRBV19 combines with J gene TRBJ2-1, with TRBD1 matching over 7 bases. Germline-derived CDR1 and CDR2 are LNHDA and SQIVND (reference sequence). The CDR3 is 14 amino acids. J lost 10 bases, V lost 5 bases, and 11 bases had no gene match.

This clone turned up a few times. J is TRBJ1-3 and V is TRBV5-5; TRBD1 agrees at 8 bases. J lost 0 bases, V lost 4 bases, and 6 bases had no gene match. CDR1 is SGHKS and CDR2 is YYEKEE in the germline V gene (reference sequence). The CDR3 has 16 amino acids. The CDR3 loop is CASSRDRPSSGNTIYF. CDR3 bases: TGTGCCAGCAGCCGGGACAGGCCCAGCTCTGGAAACACCATATATTTT.

The chain carries TRBV12-3 or TRBV12-4 and TRBJ2-7, with a tentative D call TRBD1 (5 bases). The V end was cut by 8 bases, the J end by 6 bases, with 14 bases between. The CDR3 has 12 amino acids. In DNA form, the CDR3 reads TGTGCCAGCGGGCTGGGGCAGTTCGAGCAGTACTTC. The encoded protein is CASGLGQFEQYF.

The chain couples TRBV7-9 to TRBJ1-4; 9 nucleotides agree with TRBD1. V lost 5 bases to trimming and J lost 4 bases; unmatched junction nucleotides: 5. The CDR3 totals 15 residues. Looked up from germline, CDR1 is SEHNR and CDR2 is FQNEAQ (reference sequence). The CDR3 DNA reads TGTGCCAGCAGCCCCCCGGGACAGGGTAATGAAAAACTGTTTTTT. This encodes CASSPPGQGNEKLFF.

J is TRBJ2-7 and V is TRBV7-6, with a weak D call TRBD1 (6 bases). V lost 4 bases and J lost 3, with 10 bases in between. The germline V gene has CDR1 SGHVS and CDR2 FNYEAQ. The CDR3 has 13 amino acids. In nucleotides, the CDR3 is TGTGCCAGCAGCTACGACAGGAGCTACGAGCAGTACTTC. Amino acid sequence: CASSYDRSYEQYF.